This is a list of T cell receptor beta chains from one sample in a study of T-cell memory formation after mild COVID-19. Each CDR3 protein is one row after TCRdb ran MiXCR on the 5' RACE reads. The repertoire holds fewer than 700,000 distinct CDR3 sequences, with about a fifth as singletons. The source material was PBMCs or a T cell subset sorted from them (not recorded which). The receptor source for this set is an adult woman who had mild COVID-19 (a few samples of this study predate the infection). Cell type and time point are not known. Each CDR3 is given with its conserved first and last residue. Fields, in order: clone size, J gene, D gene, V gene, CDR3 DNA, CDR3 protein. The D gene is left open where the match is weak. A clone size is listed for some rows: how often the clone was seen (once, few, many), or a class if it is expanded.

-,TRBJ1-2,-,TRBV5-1,TGCGCCAGCAGCTATGGCGAGCACTATGGCTACACCTTC,CASSYGEHYGYTF
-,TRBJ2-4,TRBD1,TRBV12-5,TGTGCTAGTGGTTTGTTACAGGGACAGGGTTTAAAAAACATTCAGTACTTC,CASGLLQGQGLKNIQYF
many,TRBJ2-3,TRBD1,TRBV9,TGTGCCAGCAGCTCCCATTGGGGACAGGGGCCCACAGATACGCAGTATTTT,CASSSHWGQGPTDTQYF
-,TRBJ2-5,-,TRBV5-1,TGCGCCAGCAGCTGGCCTTCGGGACCCAGGGAGACCCAGTACTTC,CASSWPSGPRETQYF
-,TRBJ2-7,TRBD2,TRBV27,TGTGCCAGCAGTCCCACTCGACTAGCGGGAGCCTACGAGCAGTACTTC,CASSPTRLAGAYEQYF
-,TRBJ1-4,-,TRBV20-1,TGCATCTGGGCGAGGGGTGAAAAACTGTTTTTT,CIWARGEKLFF
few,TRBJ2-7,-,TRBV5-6,TGTGCCAGCAGCTTGGAGCACGGGGAAATCCCCTCCGAGCAGTACTTC,CASSLEHGEIPSEQYF
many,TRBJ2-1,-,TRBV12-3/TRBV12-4,TGTGCCAGCAGTTTAGAGGGGGTCTCCTACAATGAGCAGTTCTTC,CASSLEGVSYNEQFF
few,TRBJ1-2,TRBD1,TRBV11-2,TGTGCCAGCAGCTCCACCCGGCCCATTCCTATGACAGGGGACCATGGCTACACCTTC,CASSSTRPIPMTGDHGYTF
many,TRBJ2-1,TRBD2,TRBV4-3,TGCGCCAGCAGCCAAGAGCGGGAGGTATACAATGAGCAGTTCTTC,CASSQEREVYNEQFF
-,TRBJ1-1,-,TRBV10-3,TGTGCCATCAGTGAGAGGCAGCTTGCGCCGACTGAAGCTTTCTTT,CAISERQLAPTEAFF
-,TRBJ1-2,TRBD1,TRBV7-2,TGTGCCAGCAGTTTGGACAGGGCAGGGGGCTACACCTTC,CASSLDRAGGYTF
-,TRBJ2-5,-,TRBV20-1,TGCAGTGCTAGGCCCGGATTCCAAGAGACCCAGTACTTC,CSARPGFQETQYF
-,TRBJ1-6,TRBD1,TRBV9,TGTGCCAGCAGCGGGGGACAGGGGTATAATTCACCCCTCCACTTT,CASSGGQGYNSPLHF
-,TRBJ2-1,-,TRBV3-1,TGTGCCAGCAGCCACTCGTGGGAAAGCTCCTACAATGAGCAGTTCTTC,CASSHSWESSYNEQFF
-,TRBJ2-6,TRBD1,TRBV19,TGTGCCAGCATCTCAACAGGGGCTGGGGCCAACGTCCTGACTTTC,CASISTGAGANVLTF
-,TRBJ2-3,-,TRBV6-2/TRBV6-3,TGTGCCAGCAGTTACGATGCCTTTACGCAGTATTTT,CASSYDAFTQYF
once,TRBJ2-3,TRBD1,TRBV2,TGTGCCAGCAATGACAGGGCAACAGATACGCAGTATTTT,CASNDRATDTQYF
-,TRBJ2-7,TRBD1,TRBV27,TGTGCCAGCAGGCGACAGGGGGCTGGCGAGCAGTACTTC,CASRRQGAGEQYF
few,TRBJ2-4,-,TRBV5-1,TGCGCCAGCAGCCACGAAGCGGGCAAAAACATTCAGTACTTC,CASSHEAGKNIQYF
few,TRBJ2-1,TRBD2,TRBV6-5,TGTGCCAGCAGTTCCTGGACTAGCGGGAGGGATGAGCAGTTCTTC,CASSSWTSGRDEQFF
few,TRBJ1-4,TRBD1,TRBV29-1,TGCAGCGTACGCGAAGACGGGGGACAGTATGAAAAACTGTTTTTT,CSVREDGGQYEKLFF
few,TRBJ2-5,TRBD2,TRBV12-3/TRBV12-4,TGTGCCAGCAGGACTATTGTAGCGGGGGGGCGGCAAGAGACCCAGTACTTC,CASRTIVAGGRQETQYF
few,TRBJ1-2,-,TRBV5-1,TGCGCCAGCAGCTTGACTTCCGGGATCGGTGGCTACACCTTC,CASSLTSGIGGYTF
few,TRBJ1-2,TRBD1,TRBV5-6,TGTGCCAGCAGCGACAGGGGAGGATCGGCGCTCCATAACTATGGCTACACCTTC,CASSDRGGSALHNYGYTF
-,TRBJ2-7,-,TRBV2,TGTGCCAGCAGTGGATCCGAGCAGTACTTC,CASSGSEQYF
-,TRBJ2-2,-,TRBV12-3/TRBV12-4,TGTGCCAGCAGTTTAGGGGGACCTTCGGGGCGCGGCACCGGGGAGCTGTTTTTT,CASSLGGPSGRGTGELFF
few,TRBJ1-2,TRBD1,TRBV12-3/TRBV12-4,TGTGCCAGCAGTTACGGACAGGCCTATGGCTACACCTTC,CASSYGQAYGYTF
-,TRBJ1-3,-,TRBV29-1,TGCAGCGTTGAGTTATGGGGGGCGCGTGGAAACACCATATATTTT,CSVELWGARGNTIYF
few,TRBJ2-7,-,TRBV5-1,TGCGCCAGCAGCTCTTACGGCCACGAGCAGTACTTC,CASSSYGHEQYF
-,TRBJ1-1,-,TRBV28,TGTGCCAGCAGTCCGAGGGGTCTAGTGACTGAAGCTTTCTTT,CASSPRGLVTEAFF
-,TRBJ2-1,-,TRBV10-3,TGTGCCATCAGTGAGTCGAGCAATGAGCAGTTCTTC,CAISESSNEQFF
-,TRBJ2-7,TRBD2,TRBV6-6,TGTGCCAGCAGAACAAGGACTAGCGGGAGCCCCTACGAGCAGTACTTC,CASRTRTSGSPYEQYF
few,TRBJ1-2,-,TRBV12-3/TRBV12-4,TGTGCCAGCAGTCATGATGTCGGGGGAAGGACCTTC,CASSHDVGGRTF
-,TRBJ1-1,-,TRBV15,TGTGCCACCAGCAGAGTCCGGATTCAAAACACTGAAGCTTTCTTT,CATSRVRIQNTEAFF
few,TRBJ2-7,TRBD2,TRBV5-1,TGCGCCAGCAGCGGTTATAGCGGGCCTTCCTACGAGCAGTACTTC,CASSGYSGPSYEQYF
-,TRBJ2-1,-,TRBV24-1,TGTGCCACCAGTACCCAGCCGTCTAATGAGCAGTTCTTC,CATSTQPSNEQFF
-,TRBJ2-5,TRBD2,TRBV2,TGTGCCAGCAGTCCAGGCCCGGGACTAGCGGGAGGCGAGACCCAGTACTTC,CASSPGPGLAGGETQYF
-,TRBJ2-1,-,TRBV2,TGTGCCAGCAGTGAATCCAAGCAGTTCTTC,CASSESKQFF
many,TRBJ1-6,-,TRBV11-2,TGTGCCAGCAGCTTAAGGGCAGGGTGGAATTCACCCCTCCACTTT,CASSLRAGWNSPLHF
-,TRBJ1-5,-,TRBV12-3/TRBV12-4,TGTGCCAGCAGAAACGGACAGAGCAATCAGCCCCAGCATTTT,CASRNGQSNQPQHF
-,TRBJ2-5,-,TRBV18,TGTGCCAGCTCACTGAGCCTTGGACAGATAGAGACCCAGTACTTC,CASSLSLGQIETQYF
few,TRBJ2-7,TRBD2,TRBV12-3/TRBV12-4,TGTGCCAGCAGTTTAGAGGGACTAACCTACGAGCAGTACTTC,CASSLEGLTYEQYF
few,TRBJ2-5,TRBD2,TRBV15,TGTGCCACCAGCAGAGATTTGACTAGCGGGAGTTCTAGGGAGACCCAGTACTTC,CATSRDLTSGSSRETQYF
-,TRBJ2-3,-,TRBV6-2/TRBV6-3,TGTGCCAGCAGTCCTCAGGCGGAACTCACAGATACGCAGTATTTT,CASSPQAELTDTQYF
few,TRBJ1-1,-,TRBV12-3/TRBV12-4,TGTGCCAGCAGTTTTTTTGAGGAAGCTTTCTTT,CASSFFEEAFF
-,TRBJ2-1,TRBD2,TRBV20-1,TGCAGTGCTAGTTGGAGCGGGGCTTACAATGAGCAGTTCTTC,CSASWSGAYNEQFF
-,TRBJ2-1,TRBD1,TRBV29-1,TGCAGCGTTGAGCGATCGGGACAGGGGGCCCCCAATGAGCAGTTCTTC,CSVERSGQGAPNEQFF
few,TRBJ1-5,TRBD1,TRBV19,TGTGCCAGTCGACTTGACAGGGGGAATCAGCCCCAGCATTTT,CASRLDRGNQPQHF
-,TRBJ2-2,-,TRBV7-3,TGTGCCAGCACCCGGGGCGGTACCGGGGAGCTGTTTTTT,CASTRGGTGELFF
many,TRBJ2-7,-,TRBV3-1,TGTGCCAGCAGCCTTGTGAACTACGAGCAGTACTTC,CASSLVNYEQYF
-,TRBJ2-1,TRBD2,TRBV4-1,TGCGCCAGCAGCCAATTCATCCAGAATAGCGGGGTTAATGAGCAGTTCTTC,CASSQFIQNSGVNEQFF
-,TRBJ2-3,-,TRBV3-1,TGTGCCAGCAGCCAATGGGGTACAGATACGCAGTATTTT,CASSQWGTDTQYF
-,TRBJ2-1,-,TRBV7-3,TGTGCCAGCAGCCCTACGATGCCGAAAACCAATAATGAGCAGTTCTTC,CASSPTMPKTNNEQFF
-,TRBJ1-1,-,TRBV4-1,TGCGCCAGCGCCCGGGGGGAACACACTGAAGCTTTCTTT,CASARGEHTEAFF